This TCR beta chain was recovered during a study of blood T cell repertoires in COVID-19. Study as a whole: PBMCs, B-cell-depleted T cells, or T cells provided the cDNA or gDNA that made up the material.

Germline V gene sequence: CDR1 LGHDT, CDR2 YNNKEL (reference sequence). CDR3 length: 14 residues. V gave up 0 bases and J gave up 7 bases, with 7 bases separating them. This clone was counted once. In the original workflow: Amplified reference gene primers provided the basis for estimating nucleated cell counts. Sequencing used immunoSEQ multiplex PCR; TCRdb keeps in-frame clones, though not all of them. Clonal size and the V and J genes are those of that table, whereas D and trimming came from the DNA. Among 150,000 to 200,000 clones listed, 70% to 90% were seen once. The sequencing sample was made of peripheral blood. V is TRBV3-1 (or the pseudogene TRBV3-2) and J is TRBJ1-6; D uncertain. The TCR was taken from a woman in her 70s with acute or convalescent COVID-19. CDR3 nucleotide sequence: TGTGCCAGCAGCCAAGAGTTCTCGAATTCACCCCTCCACTTT. It encodes CASSQEFSNSPLHF.